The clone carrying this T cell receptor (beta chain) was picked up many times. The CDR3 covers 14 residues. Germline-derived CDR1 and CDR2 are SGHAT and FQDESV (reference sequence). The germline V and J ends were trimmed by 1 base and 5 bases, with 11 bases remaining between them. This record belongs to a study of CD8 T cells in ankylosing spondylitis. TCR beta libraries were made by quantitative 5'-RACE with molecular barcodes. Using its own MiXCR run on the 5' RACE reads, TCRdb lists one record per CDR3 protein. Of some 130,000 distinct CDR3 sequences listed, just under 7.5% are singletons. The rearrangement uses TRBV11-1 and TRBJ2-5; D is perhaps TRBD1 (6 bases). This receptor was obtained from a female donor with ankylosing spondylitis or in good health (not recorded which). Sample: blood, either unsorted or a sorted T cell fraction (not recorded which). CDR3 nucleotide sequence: TGTGCCAGCAGCTTAGAGACGAGGGGGGAGACCCAGTACTTC. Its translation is CASSLETRGETQYF.